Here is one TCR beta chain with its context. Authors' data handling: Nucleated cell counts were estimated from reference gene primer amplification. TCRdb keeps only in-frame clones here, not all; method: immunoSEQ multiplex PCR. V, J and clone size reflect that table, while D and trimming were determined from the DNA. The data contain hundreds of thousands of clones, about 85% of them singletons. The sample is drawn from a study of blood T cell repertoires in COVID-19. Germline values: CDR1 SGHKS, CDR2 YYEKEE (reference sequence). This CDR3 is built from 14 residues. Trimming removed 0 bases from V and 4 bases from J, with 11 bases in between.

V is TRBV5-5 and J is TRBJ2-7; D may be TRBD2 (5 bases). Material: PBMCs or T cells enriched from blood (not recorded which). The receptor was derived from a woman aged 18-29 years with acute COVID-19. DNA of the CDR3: TGTGCCAGCAGCTTGGGAGCGGATCTTTACGAGCAGTACTTC. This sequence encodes CASSLGADLYEQYF.